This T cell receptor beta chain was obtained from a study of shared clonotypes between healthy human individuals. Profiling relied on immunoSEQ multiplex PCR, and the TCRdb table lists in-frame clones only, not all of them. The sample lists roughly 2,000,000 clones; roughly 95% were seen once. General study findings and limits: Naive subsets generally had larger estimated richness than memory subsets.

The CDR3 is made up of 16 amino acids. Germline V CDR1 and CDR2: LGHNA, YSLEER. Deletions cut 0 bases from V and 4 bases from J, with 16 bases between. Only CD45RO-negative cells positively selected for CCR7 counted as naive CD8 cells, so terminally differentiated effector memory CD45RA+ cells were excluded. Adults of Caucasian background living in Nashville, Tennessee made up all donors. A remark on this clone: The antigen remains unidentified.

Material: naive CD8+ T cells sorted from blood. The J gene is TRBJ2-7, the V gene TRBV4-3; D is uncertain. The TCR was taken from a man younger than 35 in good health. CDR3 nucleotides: TGCGCCAGCAGCCAAGAACACACGAGAGGATGGTACGAGCAGTACTTC. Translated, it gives CASSQEHTRGWYEQYF.